These 10 T cell receptor beta chains came from one sample sequenced in a study of T-cell memory formation after mild COVID-19. TCRdb independently ran MiXCR on the 5' RACE reads; one entry per CDR3 protein. The sample comprises tens of thousands of distinct CDR3 sequences, around 8% of which are singletons, and around 28% rests with the top ten. Sequencing was carried out using PBMCs or a T cell subset sorted from them (not recorded which). These receptors were taken from a man younger than 35 who had mild COVID-19 (a few samples of this study predate the infection). Cell type and time point are not known.

This clonotype was seen many times. The rearrangement uses TRBV10-1 and TRBJ2-2; 7 nucleotides line up with TRBD1. The ends lost 2 bases at V and 4 bases at J; junction bases unmatched: 1. The CDR3 sequence is 14 residues long. Germline V gene lookup returns CDR1 WNHNN and CDR2 SYGVQD (reference sequence). Here the CDR3 reads CASSEGDSTGELFF. CDR3 coding DNA: TGCGCCAGCAGTGAGGGGGACAGCACCGGGGAGCTGTTTTTT.

This clonotype appeared many times. The genes are TRBV2 and TRBJ2-2; no clear D gene. Trimming pared 4 bases from V and 3 bases from J, leaving 3 bases between. Looked up from germline, CDR1 is SNHLY and CDR2 is FYNNEI. This CDR3 is 12 amino acids long. The CDR3 DNA follows: TGTGCCAGCAGTGCAGACACCGGGGAGCTGTTTTTT. This sequence encodes CASSADTGELFF.

The chain has TRBV7-9 and TRBJ2-7; 7 bases agree with TRBD2. The CDR3 contains 19 residues. The trim removed 5 bases at V and 2 bases at J, leaving 21 bases unmatched. Germline V gives CDR1 SEHNR, CDR2 FQNEAQ (reference sequence). CDR3 DNA: TGTGCCAGCAGCCCTCCGGATGGCGGGGGTCCGTACGTCGCCTACGAGCAGTACTTC. Translating it yields CASSPPDGGGPYVAYEQYF.

This clonotype has at least ten counts. The chain carries TRBV5-1 and TRBJ2-5, with no clear D. Deletions cut 0 bases from V and 1 base from J, with 10 bases between. Germline CDR1 and CDR2: SGHRS and YFSETQ. This CDR3 region has 15 residues. The CDR3 DNA reads TGCGCCAGCAGCTTGGCCGCGAATTCCCAAGAGACCCAGTACTTC. It translates to CASSLAANSQETQYF.

The chain uses TRBV29-1 and TRBJ2-2; possible D gene TRBD1, 5 bases. Germline V gene sequence: CDR1 SQVTM, CDR2 ANQGSEA. The CDR3 length is 14 residues. Trimming removed 3 bases from V and 2 bases from J, with 10 bases in between. CDR3 DNA: TGCAGCGTTGATTGGCAGGGCAACACCGGGGAGCTGTTTTTT. Its protein is CSVDWQGNTGELFF.

This clonotype was counted ten times or more. The chain recombines TRBV7-9 with TRBJ2-1, with D uncertain. This CDR3 has 12 residues. CDR1 and CDR2 from the germline V gene are SEHNR and FQNEAQ (reference sequence). V gave up 5 bases and J gave up 8 bases, with 10 bases separating them. Written as DNA, the CDR3 is TGTGCCAGCAGCCGATGGGTCGATGAGCAGTTCTTC. It codes for CASSRWVDEQFF.

This clonotype has ten or more counts. This rearrangement joins TRBV15 to TRBJ1-1; maybe TRBD1 (6 bases). CDR1 and CDR2 from the germline V gene are LNHNV and YYDKDF (reference sequence). Trimming left V 0 bases short and J 7 bases short, with 12 bases between. The CDR3 covers 14 residues. CDR3 sequence: CATSREGGQLEAFF. CDR3 nucleotides: TGTGCCACCAGCAGAGAAGGCGGACAGCTTGAAGCTTTCTTT.

This clonotype was seen repeatedly, ten times or more. This chain connects TRBV21-1 to TRBJ2-3; the D call TRBD2 from the table was never checked on the DNA. TRBV21-1 is designated a pseudogene. The length of the CDR3 is 21 residues. For the CDR3, the DNA is TGTGCCAGCAGCAAAGCGCTAGGACTAGCGGGGGGCCGATCGAGCACAGATACGCAGTATTTT. Amino acid sequence: CASSKALGLAGGRSSTDTQYF.

At least ten counts were recorded for this clonotype. In DNA form, the CDR3 reads TGCGCCAGCAGCCAAGACGGGACACTCAGCTCTGGAAACACCATATATTTT. This sequence encodes CASSQDGTLSSGNTIYF. The genes are TRBV4-3 and TRBJ1-3, with a tentative D call TRBD1 (6 bases). V was trimmed by 0 bases and J by 0 bases, leaving 12 bases between them. The CDR3 spans 17 residues. CDR1 and CDR2 from the germline V gene are LGHNA and YSLEER.

This clonotype occurred many times. The CDR3 DNA reads TGTGCCAGCAGCAAAGGGAATCGAGGCCCCGTGACAGGAAACCTCGGGGGTGAAAAACTGTTTTTT. Translation gives CASSKGNRGPVTGNLGGEKLFF. This chain connects TRBV21-1 to TRBJ1-4; TRBD1, the table's D call, lacks a check against the DNA. TRBV21-1 is deemed a pseudogene. The CDR3 length is 22 residues.